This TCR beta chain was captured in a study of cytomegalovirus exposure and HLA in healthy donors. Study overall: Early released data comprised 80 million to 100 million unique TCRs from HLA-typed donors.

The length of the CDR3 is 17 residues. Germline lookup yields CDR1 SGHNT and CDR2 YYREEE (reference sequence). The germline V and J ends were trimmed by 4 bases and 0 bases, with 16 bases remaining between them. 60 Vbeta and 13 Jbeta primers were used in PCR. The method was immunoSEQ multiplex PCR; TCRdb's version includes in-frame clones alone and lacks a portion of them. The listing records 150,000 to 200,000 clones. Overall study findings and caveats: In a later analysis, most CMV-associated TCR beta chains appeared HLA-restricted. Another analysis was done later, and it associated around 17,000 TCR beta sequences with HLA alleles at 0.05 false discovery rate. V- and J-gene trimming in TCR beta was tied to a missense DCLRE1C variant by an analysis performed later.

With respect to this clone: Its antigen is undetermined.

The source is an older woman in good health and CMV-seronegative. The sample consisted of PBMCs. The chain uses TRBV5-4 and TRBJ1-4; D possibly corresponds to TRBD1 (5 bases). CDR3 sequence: CASSPDGGDATNEKLFF. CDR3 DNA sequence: TGTGCCAGCAGCCCTGACGGAGGGGATGCAACTAATGAAAAACTGTTTTTT.